This is a list of T cell receptor beta chains from one sample in a study of T cell repertoires in cytomegalovirus infection. MiXCR, run by TCRdb on the reads, gives a single entry per CDR3 protein. Of fewer than 550,000 distinct CDR3 sequences in the sample, about 15% are singletons; the top ten hold 20% to 30%. The sequencing input was CD8+ T cells from PBMCs. All receptors derive from a human donor in good health (CMV status not recorded). Some clones in this sample may be carry-over from other donors' samples. The CDR3 runs from the conserved cysteine through the conserved F or W. The D gene is left open where the match is weak. Not every row has a clone size; where given, it reads once, few, many or a size class.

clone_size	d_call	v_call	j_call	cdr3_aa	cdr3_nt
many	NA	TRBV7-9	TRBJ1-2	CASSSILPGPYLDYGYTF	TGTGCCAGCAGCTCAATCTTGCCAGGACCCTACTTAGATTATGGCTACACCTTC
NA	TRBD2	TRBV23-1	TRBJ2-2	CASSQERGGGNTGELFF	TGCGCCAGCAGTCAAGAGCGGGGGGGCGGGAACACCGGGGAGCTGTTTTTT
few	TRBD1	TRBV11-2	TRBJ2-7	CASSPQGAQNEQYF	TGTGCCAGCAGCCCACAGGGGGCGCAGAACGAGCAGTACTTC
NA	NA	TRBV5-1	TRBJ1-2	CASSPGGRTIWNYGYTF	TGCGCCAGCAGCCCGGGGGGACGGACCATATGGAACTATGGCTACACCTTC
NA	NA	TRBV3-1	TRBJ2-1	CASSHQGGYNEQFF	TGTGCCAGCAGCCACCAGGGTGGCTACAATGAGCAGTTCTTC
NA	NA	TRBV19	TRBJ1-5	CASSPRGGRQPQHF	TGTGCCAGTAGTCCACGAGGGGGGAGGCAGCCCCAGCATTTT
many	NA	TRBV6-1	TRBJ2-7	CASSEDLSVRVEQYF	TGTGCCAGCAGTGAAGATTTGAGTGTCAGGGTGGAGCAGTACTTC
NA	NA	TRBV20-1	TRBJ1-6	CSASLVGGMVSYNSPLHF	TGCAGTGCTAGCCTCGTTGGGGGAATGGTATCCTATAATTCACCCCTCCACTTT
NA	TRBD2	TRBV6-1	TRBJ2-1	CASSDPYAGAYNEQFF	TGTGCCAGCAGTGACCCCTATGCGGGGGCCTACAATGAGCAGTTCTTC
many	NA	TRBV28	TRBJ2-2	CASSFPREGSNTGELFF	TGTGCCAGCAGTTTTCCCAGGGAAGGGTCGAACACCGGGGAGCTGTTTTTT
few	NA	TRBV7-7	TRBJ2-2	CASSPPGGGELFF	TGTGCCAGCAGCCCCCCCGGGGGCGGGGAGCTGTTTTTT
few	TRBD1	TRBV9	TRBJ1-1	CASSVAPWTGLNTEAFF	TGTGCCAGCAGCGTAGCTCCCTGGACAGGGCTGAACACTGAAGCTTTCTTT
NA	NA	TRBV15	TRBJ1-1	CATSSVRNTEAFF	TGTGCCACCAGCAGCGTTCGGAACACTGAAGCTTTCTTT
NA	NA	TRBV6-6	TRBJ1-6	CASSYLRGSSYNSPLHF	TGTGCCAGCAGTTATCTCCGGGGAAGCTCCTATAATTCACCCCTCCACTTT
NA	NA	TRBV19	TRBJ2-7	CASKARGGEQYF	TGTGCCAGTAAGGCGCGGGGCGGTGAGCAGTACTTC
few	TRBD2	TRBV5-1	TRBJ2-7	CASSSSGGDSYEQYF	TGCGCCAGCAGCTCCTCGGGAGGGGACTCCTACGAGCAGTACTTC
few	NA	TRBV11-2	TRBJ2-1	CASSFTPGQKQFF	TGTGCCAGCAGCTTCACTCCTGGACAAAAGCAGTTCTTC
NA	TRBD2	TRBV4-1	TRBJ2-3	CASSQEGREEVTDTQYF	TGCGCCAGCAGCCAAGAAGGGCGGGAGGAGGTCACAGATACGCAGTATTTT
many	NA	TRBV10-3	TRBJ2-1	CAISETQGGDEQFF	TGTGCCATCAGTGAGACCCAGGGAGGCGATGAGCAGTTCTTC
NA	TRBD2	TRBV3-1	TRBJ2-7	CASSQDQERDSYEQYF	TGTGCCAGCAGCCAAGATCAGGAGCGGGATTCCTACGAGCAGTACTTC
many	NA	TRBV7-9	TRBJ1-2	CASSLGLKYGYTF	TGTGCCAGCAGCTTAGGACTGAAATATGGCTACACCTTC
few	TRBD2	TRBV13	TRBJ2-7	CASTGGRGAYEQYF	TGTGCCAGCACCGGCGGGAGAGGGGCCTACGAGCAGTACTTC
many	NA	TRBV7-9	TRBJ1-2	CASSLSGLRNYGYTF	TGTGCCAGCAGCTTATCGGGCCTGAGGAACTATGGCTACACCTTC
few	NA	TRBV12-3/TRBV12-4	TRBJ1-1	CASSSRTAEAFF	TGTGCCAGCAGTTCACGGACAGCTGAAGCTTTCTTT
NA	NA	TRBV28	TRBJ2-7	CASNPGKSYEQYF	TGTGCCAGCAATCCGGGGAAATCCTACGAGCAGTACTTC
many	NA	TRBV6-1	TRBJ2-7	CASSEGQGPDEQYF	TGTGCCAGCAGTGAAGGGCAGGGGCCGGACGAGCAGTACTTC
few	TRBD1	TRBV9	TRBJ1-2	CASSASPGQADYGYTF	TGTGCCAGCAGCGCCTCCCCGGGACAGGCGGACTATGGCTACACCTTC
many	NA	TRBV27	TRBJ2-3	CASSLTQHVGDTQYF	TGTGCCAGCAGTTTAACCCAACACGTTGGAGATACGCAGTATTTT
many	NA	TRBV15	TRBJ1-5	CATSRQGSNQPQHF	TGTGCCACCAGCAGACAGGGATCCAATCAGCCCCAGCATTTT